The clone carrying this T cell receptor (beta chain) was seen only a few times. The antigen is undetermined. Unmatched junction bases numbered 11, after V lost 5 bases and J lost 6 bases. This CDR3 is built from 16 residues. Germline loops: CDR1 SEHNR, CDR2 FQNEAQ (reference sequence). Here immunoSEQ multiplex PCR was the method, and the copy in TCRdb shows in-frame clones only, minus some. Of about 8,300 clones listed, roughly 34% are singletons. The sample belongs to a study of Tregs in tolerant kidney transplant recipients. CFSE-labeled recipient PBMCs were cultured five to seven days with irradiated graft donor PBMCs, then FACS-sorted.

This chain links TRBV7-9 with TRBJ2-2; 8 bases line up with TRBD1. This receptor was obtained from a human patient who received a combined kidney and bone marrow transplant. The sample consisted of CD8+ T cells from blood cultured with allogeneic cells, taken before the transplant. CDR3 loop: CASSTPGQVLPGELFF. Here the CDR3 DNA reads TGTGCCAGCAGCACTCCGGGACAGGTGCTTCCCGGGGAGCTGTTTTTT.